A single sample is the source of the 4 T cell receptor beta chains below, sequenced in a study of pediatric ulcerative colitis. Some clones are missing from TCRdb's copy, which holds only in-frame ones; the method was immunoSEQ multiplex PCR. The table includes tens of thousands of clones, approximately 87% detected once. The sequenced sample was blood. These receptors were taken from a boy aged 5 to 17 who was a control in a study of pediatric ulcerative colitis.

To note about this clone: This CDR3 is also generated by other DNA sequences in the sample. The chain carries TRBV7-2 and TRBJ1-1, with no clear D. V was cut by 3 bases and J by 2 bases, with 7 bases left in between. The CDR3 loop spans 13 amino acids. Germline V CDR1 and CDR2: SGHTA, FQGNSA. DNA of the CDR3: TGTGCCAGCAGCTTGGAGGTCAACACTGAAGCTTTCTTT. Translating gives CASSLEVNTEAFF.

The chain recombines TRBV5-1 with TRBJ2-1; the D gene is possibly TRBD1 (6 bases). This CDR3 comprises 15 residues. Trimming pared 4 bases from V and 6 bases from J, leaving 17 bases between. The germline V gene has CDR1 SGHRS and CDR2 YFSETQ. The CDR3: CASSGTYRASNEQFF. The CDR3, as DNA: TGCGCCAGCAGCGGGACGTACAGGGCAAGCAATGAGCAGTTCTTC.

The chain couples TRBV6-6 to TRBJ2-7; the match to TRBD1 covers 7 bases. CDR1 is MNHNY and CDR2 is SVGAGI in the germline V gene (reference sequence). This CDR3 comprises 14 residues. Trimming removed 6 bases from V and 2 bases from J; junction bases left unmatched: 7. The CDR3, as DNA: TGTGCCAGCAGGGCTTTGACAGGGACCTACGAGCAGTACTTC. As protein: CASRALTGTYEQYF.

The chain carries TRBV7-2 and TRBJ2-6, with D unresolved. V dropped 5 bases and J dropped 7 bases, with 12 bases sitting between them. The length of the CDR3 is 14 residues. The germline V gene encodes CDR1 SGHTA and CDR2 FQGNSA. The chain's CDR3 is CASSQVIYANVLTF. In nucleotides, the CDR3 is TGTGCCAGCAGCCAGGTGATCTATGCCAACGTCCTGACTTTC.